This entry describes one T cell receptor beta chain. Its target is unknown. The sample belongs to a study of T cells after yellow fever vaccination. Study results and limitations: At around 96% for CD4 and 70% to 90% for CD8, most primary-vaccination clones showed up again after the booster. Overlap between CD4 and CD8 compartments was detected for a small share of clonotypes. Abundant clonotypes (contaminants from the bulk population) could be present in FACS-sorted repertoires.

A process of 5'RACE template switching, which added a universal primer site and UMIs, was used to make TCR cDNA. MiXCR, applied by TCRdb to the 5' RACE reads, yields one record per CDR3 protein. Among more than 300,000 distinct CDR3 sequences listed, over 3.5% were seen once. This CDR3 is 15 amino acids long. V lost 2 bases and J lost 3, with 11 bases in between. Germline loops: CDR1 KGHDR, CDR2 SFDVKD. This chain connects TRBV24-1 to TRBJ2-3; D assignment may be TRBD1 or TRBD2 (5 bases each). The receptor was derived from a man younger than 35 who received the YFV17D yellow fever vaccine. Here the sequenced sample was PBMCs, taken 15 days after the yellow fever booster vaccination. CDR3 in DNA: TGTGCCACCAGTGATTGGGGTGGGGGAACAGATACGCAGTATTTT. As protein: CATSDWGGGTDTQYF.